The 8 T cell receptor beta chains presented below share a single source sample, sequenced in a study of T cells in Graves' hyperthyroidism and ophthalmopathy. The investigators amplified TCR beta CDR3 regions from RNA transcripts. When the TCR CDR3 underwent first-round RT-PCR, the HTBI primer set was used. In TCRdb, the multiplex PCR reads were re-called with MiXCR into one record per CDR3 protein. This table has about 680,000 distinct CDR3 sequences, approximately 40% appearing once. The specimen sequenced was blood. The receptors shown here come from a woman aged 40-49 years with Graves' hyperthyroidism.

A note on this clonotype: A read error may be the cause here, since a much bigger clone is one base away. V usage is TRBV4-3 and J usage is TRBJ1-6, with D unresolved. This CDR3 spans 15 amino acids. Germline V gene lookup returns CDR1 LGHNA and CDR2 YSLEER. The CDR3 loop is CASSQVTDDNSPLRF. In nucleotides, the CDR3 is TGCGCCAGCAGCCAAGTAACAGACGATAATTCACCCCTCCGCTTT.

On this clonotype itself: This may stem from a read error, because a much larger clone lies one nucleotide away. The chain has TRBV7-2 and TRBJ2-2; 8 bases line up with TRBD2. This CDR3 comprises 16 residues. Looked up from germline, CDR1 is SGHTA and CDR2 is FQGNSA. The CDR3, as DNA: TGTGCCAGCAGCCCTTCGGTGGCGGGGGGCACCGGGAAGCTGTTTTTT. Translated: CASSPSVAGGTGKLFF.

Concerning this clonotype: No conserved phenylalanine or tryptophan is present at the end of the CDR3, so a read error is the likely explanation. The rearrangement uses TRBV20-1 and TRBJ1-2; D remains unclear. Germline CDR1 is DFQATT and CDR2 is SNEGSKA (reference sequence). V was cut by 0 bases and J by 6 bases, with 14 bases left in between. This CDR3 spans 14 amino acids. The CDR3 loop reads CSARDLRAENGYTY. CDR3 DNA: TGCAGTGCTAGAGATCTGCGGGCGGAGAATGGCTACACCTAC.

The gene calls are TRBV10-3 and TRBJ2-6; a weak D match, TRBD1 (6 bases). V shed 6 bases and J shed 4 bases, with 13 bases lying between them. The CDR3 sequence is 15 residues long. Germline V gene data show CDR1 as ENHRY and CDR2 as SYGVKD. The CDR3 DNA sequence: TGTGCCATCAGGGGGGCCTCGGAGGGGGCCAACGTCCTGACTTTC. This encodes CAIRGASEGANVLTF.

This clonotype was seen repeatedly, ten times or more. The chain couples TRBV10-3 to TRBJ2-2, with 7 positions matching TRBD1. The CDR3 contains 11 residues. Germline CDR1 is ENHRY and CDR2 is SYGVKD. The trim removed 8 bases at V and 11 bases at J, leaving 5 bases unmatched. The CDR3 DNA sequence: TGTGCCATCGCCAGGGGGAATGAGCTGTTTTTT. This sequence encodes CAIARGNELFF.

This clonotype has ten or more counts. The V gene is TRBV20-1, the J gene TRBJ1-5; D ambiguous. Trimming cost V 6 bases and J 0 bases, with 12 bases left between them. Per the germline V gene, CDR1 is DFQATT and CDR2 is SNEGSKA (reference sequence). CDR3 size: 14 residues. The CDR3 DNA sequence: TGCAGTGCCGTCCGGGCCCTTAGCAATCAGCCCCAGCATTTT. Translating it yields CSAVRALSNQPQHF.

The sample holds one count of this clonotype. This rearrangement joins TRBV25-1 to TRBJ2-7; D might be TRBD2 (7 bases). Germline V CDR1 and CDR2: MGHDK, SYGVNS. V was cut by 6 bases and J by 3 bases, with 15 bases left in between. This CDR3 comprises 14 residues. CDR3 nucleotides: TGTGCCAGCAGCCAACGGGGGGCTGACTACGAGCAGTACTTC. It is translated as CASSQRGADYEQYF.

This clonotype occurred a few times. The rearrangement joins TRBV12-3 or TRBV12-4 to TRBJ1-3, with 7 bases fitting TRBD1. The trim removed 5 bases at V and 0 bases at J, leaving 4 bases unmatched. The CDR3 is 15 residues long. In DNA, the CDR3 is TGTGCCAGCAGTCCGCGACAGGGCTCTGGAAACACCATATATTTT. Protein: CASSPRQGSGNTIYF.